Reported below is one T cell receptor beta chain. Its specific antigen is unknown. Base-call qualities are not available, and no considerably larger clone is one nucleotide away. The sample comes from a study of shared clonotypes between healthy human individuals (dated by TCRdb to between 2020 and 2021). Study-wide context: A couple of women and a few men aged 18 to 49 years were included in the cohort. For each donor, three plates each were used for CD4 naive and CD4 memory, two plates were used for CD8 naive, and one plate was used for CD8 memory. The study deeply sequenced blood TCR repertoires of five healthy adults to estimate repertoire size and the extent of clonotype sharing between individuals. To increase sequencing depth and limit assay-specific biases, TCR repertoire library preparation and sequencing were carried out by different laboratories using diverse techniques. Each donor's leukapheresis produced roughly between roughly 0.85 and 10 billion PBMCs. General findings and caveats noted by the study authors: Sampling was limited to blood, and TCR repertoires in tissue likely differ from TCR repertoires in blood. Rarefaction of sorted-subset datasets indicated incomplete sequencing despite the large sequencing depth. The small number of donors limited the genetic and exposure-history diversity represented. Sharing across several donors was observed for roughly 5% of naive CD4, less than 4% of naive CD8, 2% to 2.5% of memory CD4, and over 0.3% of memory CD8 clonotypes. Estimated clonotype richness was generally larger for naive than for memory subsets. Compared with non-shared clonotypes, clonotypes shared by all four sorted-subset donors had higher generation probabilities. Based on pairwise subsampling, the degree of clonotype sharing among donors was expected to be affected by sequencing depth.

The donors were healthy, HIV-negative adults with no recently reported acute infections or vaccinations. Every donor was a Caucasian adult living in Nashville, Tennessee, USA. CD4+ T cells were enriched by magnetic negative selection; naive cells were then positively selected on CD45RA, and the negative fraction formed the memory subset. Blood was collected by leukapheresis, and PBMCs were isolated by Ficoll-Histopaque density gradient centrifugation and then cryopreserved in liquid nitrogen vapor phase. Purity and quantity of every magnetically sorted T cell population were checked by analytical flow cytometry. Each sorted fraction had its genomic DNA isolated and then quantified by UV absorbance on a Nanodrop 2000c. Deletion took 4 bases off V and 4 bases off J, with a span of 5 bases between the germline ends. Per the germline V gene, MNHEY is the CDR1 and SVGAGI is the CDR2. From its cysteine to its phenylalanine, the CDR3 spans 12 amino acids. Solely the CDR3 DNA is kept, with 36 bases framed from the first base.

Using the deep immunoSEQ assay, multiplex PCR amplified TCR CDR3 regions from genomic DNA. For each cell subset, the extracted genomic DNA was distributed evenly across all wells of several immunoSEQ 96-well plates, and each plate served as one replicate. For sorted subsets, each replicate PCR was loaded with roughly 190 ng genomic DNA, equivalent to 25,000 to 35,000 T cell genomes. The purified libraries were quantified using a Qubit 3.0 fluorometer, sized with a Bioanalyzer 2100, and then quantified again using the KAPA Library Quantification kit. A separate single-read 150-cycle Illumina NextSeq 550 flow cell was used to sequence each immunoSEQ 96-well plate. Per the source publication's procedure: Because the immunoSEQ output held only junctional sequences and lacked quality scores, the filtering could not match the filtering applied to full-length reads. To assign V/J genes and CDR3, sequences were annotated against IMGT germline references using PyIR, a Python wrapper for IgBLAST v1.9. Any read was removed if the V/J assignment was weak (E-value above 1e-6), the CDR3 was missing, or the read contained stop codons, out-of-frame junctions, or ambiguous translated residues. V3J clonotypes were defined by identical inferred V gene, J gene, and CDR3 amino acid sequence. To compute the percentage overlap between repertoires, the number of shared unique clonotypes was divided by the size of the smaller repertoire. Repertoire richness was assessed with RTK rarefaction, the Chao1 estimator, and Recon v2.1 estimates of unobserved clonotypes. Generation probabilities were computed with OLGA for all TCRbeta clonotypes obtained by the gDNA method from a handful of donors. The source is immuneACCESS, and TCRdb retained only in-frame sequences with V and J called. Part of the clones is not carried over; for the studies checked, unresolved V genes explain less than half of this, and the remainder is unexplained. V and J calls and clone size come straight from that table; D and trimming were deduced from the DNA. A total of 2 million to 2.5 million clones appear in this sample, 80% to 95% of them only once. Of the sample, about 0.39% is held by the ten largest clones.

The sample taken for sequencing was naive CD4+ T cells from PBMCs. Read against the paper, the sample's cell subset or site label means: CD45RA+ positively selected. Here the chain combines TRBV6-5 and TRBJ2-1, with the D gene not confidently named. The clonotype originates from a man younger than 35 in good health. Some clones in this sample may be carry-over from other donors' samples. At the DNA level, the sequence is TGTGCCAGCAGTTCTGTATACAATGAGCAGTTCTTC. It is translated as CASSSVYNEQFF.